Below, 19 T cell receptor beta chains from the same sample are listed, as sequenced in a study of molecular identifiers for immune sequencing clone quantification. TCRdb used MiXCR to reprocess the PCR reads, holding one entry per CDR3 protein. Of about 640,000 distinct CDR3 sequences in the sample, approximately 20% are singletons; the top ten hold roughly 0.85%. Sequences were obtained from naive CD8+ T cells from blood, with Jurkat cell RNA spiked in. Subset denoted: FACS-sorted CD8+CD4-CCR7+CD45RA+ naive T cells. The origin of the receptors is a human donor in good health. Some libraries in this study had Jurkat cell RNA spiked in.

On this clonotype itself: A clone one base away is much larger, so this may be a read error. The rearrangement links TRBV6-5 to TRBJ2-2; D is possibly TRBD1 or TRBD2 (5 bases each). The CDR3 spans 14 residues. Germline loops: CDR1 MNHEY, CDR2 SVGAGI. The CDR3 sequence: CASSFGTETGELSF. In DNA, the CDR3 is TGTGCCAGCAGTTTTGGGACGGAAACCGGGGAGCTGTCTTTT.

This clonotype was seen more than once but under ten times. The chain is built from TRBV5-5 and TRBJ2-7; a possible D gene is TRBD2 (5 bases). The CDR3 has 15 amino acids. V lost 0 bases and J 5 bases, leaving 15 bases between the germline ends. Germline CDR1 reads SGHKS; CDR2 reads YYEKEE (reference sequence). CDR3 sequence: CASSLEEDRDNEQYF. Here the CDR3 DNA reads TGTGCCAGCAGCTTGGAGGAGGATAGAGATAACGAGCAGTACTTC. The whole variable domain, remainder taken from reference TRBV5-5 and TRBJ2-7, is DAGVTQSPTHLIKTRGQQVTLRCSPISGHKSVSWYQQVLGQGPQFIFQYYEKEERGRGNFPDRFSARQFPNYSSELNVNALLLGDSALYLCASSLEEDRDNEQYFGPGTRLTVT.

The chain has TRBV4-3 and TRBJ2-7; a weak D match, TRBD1 (6 bases). V lost 0 bases to trimming and J lost 2 bases, with 14 bases between them. The CDR3 is 16 residues long. Germline CDR1 and CDR2: LGHNA and YSLEER. The CDR3 is CASSQDRGWLAYEQYF. The CDR3 DNA reads TGCGCCAGCAGCCAAGATAGGGGGTGGCTTGCCTACGAGCAGTACTTC.

The chain joins TRBV9 to TRBJ1-2; D remains unclear. This CDR3 is built from 13 residues. The germline V gene has CDR1 SGDLS and CDR2 YYNGEE. V was shortened by 6 bases and J by 4 bases, with 13 bases between the two germline ends. The CDR3 region is CASNPTGTYGYTF. CDR3 nucleotide sequence: TGTGCCAGCAACCCGACCGGTACCTATGGCTACACCTTC.

This clonotype was seen many times. The V and J genes are TRBV2 and TRBJ2-5, with 8 nucleotides matching TRBD2. CDR1 is SNHLY and CDR2 is FYNNEI in the germline V gene. J lost 2 bases, V lost 8 bases, and 16 bases had no gene match. The CDR3 runs to 17 residues. Here the CDR3 reads CASQIGLAPDSQETQYF. DNA of the CDR3: TGTGCCAGCCAAATTGGACTAGCCCCCGACTCACAAGAGACCCAGTACTTC.

The chain carries TRBV5-8 and TRBJ1-5; D is unclear. The CDR3 is 15 amino acids. Deletions cut 5 bases from V and 4 bases from J, with 16 bases between. CDR1 is SGHTS and CDR2 is YDEGEE in the germline V gene. This CDR3 reads CASRGTLGSNQPQHF. CDR3 coding DNA: TGTGCCAGCAGGGGTACCTTGGGGAGTAATCAGCCCCAGCATTTT.

This chain connects TRBV10-3 to TRBJ1-1, with D possibly matching TRBD1 (5 bases). The germline CDR1 and CDR2 sequences are ENHRY and SYGVKD. The CDR3 extends over 14 amino acids. V was clipped by 3 bases and J by 1 base, with 9 bases between them. The CDR3 region is CAISEVGPNTEAFF. CDR3 nucleotide sequence: TGTGCCATCAGTGAAGTGGGGCCGAACACTGAAGCTTTCTTT.

In this sample, this clonotype turned up a few times. V and J are TRBV4-1 and TRBJ2-5, with 8 bases matching TRBD2. The CDR3 is 14 residues long. With 4 bases clipped from V and 7 bases from J, the junction kept 8 bases outside the gene matches. The V gene's germline CDR1 is MGHRA and CDR2 YSYEKL. CDR3 sequence: CASSRSGGTGTQYF. In DNA form, the CDR3 reads TGCGCCAGCAGCCGGAGCGGGGGAACCGGGACCCAGTACTTC.

This clonotype occurred many times. J is TRBJ2-7 and V is TRBV27; D not certain. Germline V gene data show CDR1 as MNHEY and CDR2 as SMNVEV (reference sequence). The ends were cut back, 5 bases at V and 2 bases at J, with 10 bases in the middle. The length of the CDR3 is 13 residues. The CDR3 sequence: CASSLVGPYEQYF. DNA of the CDR3: TGTGCCAGCAGTCTTGTCGGGCCCTACGAGCAGTACTTC.

Many counts were recorded for this clonotype. The rearrangement uses TRBV6-5 and TRBJ1-1; no definite D call. Trimming removed 5 bases from V and 4 bases from J, with 11 bases in between. Germline CDR1 MNHEY, CDR2 SVGAGI. This CDR3 spans 13 amino acids. The CDR3 nucleotides are TGTGCCAGCAGTGTGACACATGTCACTGAAGCTTTCTTT. Encoded protein: CASSVTHVTEAFF.

Details on this clonotype: This clone may be a read error of a much larger clone one base away. This rearrangement joins TRBV12-3 or TRBV12-4 to TRBJ2-5, with D possibly TRBD2 on 5 matching bases. The CDR3 runs 13 residues. CDR3 bases: TGTGCCGGCAGCAAAAACTCGGGGGAGACCCAGTACTTC. Its translation is CAGSKNSGETQYF.

This clonotype was recorded a few times. The V and J genes are TRBV4-1 and TRBJ1-1, with a possible D match to TRBD1 (6 bases). Trimming removed 1 base from V and 1 base from J, with 10 bases in between. The CDR3 is made up of 15 amino acids. Germline CDR1 MGHRA, CDR2 YSYEKL. CDR3 sequence (DNA): TGCGCCAGCAGCCAAGTCTACAGGGAGAACACTGAAGCTTTCTTT. It translates to CASSQVYRENTEAFF.

This clonotype showed up many times. J is TRBJ2-7 and V is TRBV5-6; D uncertain. This CDR3 has 15 amino acids. V was clipped by 2 bases and J by 3 bases, with 15 bases between them. Germline CDR1 and CDR2: SGHDT and YYEEEE. The CDR3 DNA reads TGTGCCAGCAGCTTAAGGGTCCAAGGAAACTACGAGCAGTACTTC. This sequence encodes CASSLRVQGNYEQYF.

This clonotype was counted ten times or more. The gene calls are TRBV6-9 and TRBJ1-2; D is undetermined. The CDR3 totals 14 residues. Trimming left V 7 bases short and J 2 bases short, with 14 bases between. Germline V lookup: CDR1 MNHGY, CDR2 SVAAGI. The CDR3 sequence is CASNRPEPNYGYTF. The CDR3 bases are TGTGCCAGCAACCGGCCCGAACCGAACTATGGCTACACCTTC.

Details on this clonotype: This may stem from a read error, because a much larger clone lies one nucleotide away. It is likely a read error, because the conserved phenylalanine at the end of the CDR3 is missing. The chain recombines TRBV27 with TRBJ2-3; D is ambiguous. Between the trimmed V and J ends, which lost 3 bases and 2 bases, there was a span of 9 bases. This CDR3 is 14 amino acids long. The germline CDR1 and CDR2 sequences are MNHEY and SMNVEV (reference sequence). The CDR3 bases are TGTGCCAGCAGTTTGGTGGGCCTCACAGATACGCAGTATTCT. Amino acid sequence: CASSLVGLTDTQYS.

This clonotype was seen repeatedly, ten times or more. V usage is TRBV7-6 and J usage is TRBJ1-2, with unresolved D. V lost 0 bases to trimming and J lost 2 bases, with 4 bases between them. Germline lookup yields CDR1 SGHVS and CDR2 FNYEAQ. CDR3 length: 13 residues. CDR3 bases: TGTGCCAGCAGCTTAGCAGGGAACTATGGCTACACCTTC. Translating gives CASSLAGNYGYTF.

In this sample, this clonotype turned up many times. This chain connects TRBV29-1 to TRBJ2-2; D not resolved. This CDR3 comprises 13 residues. V gave up 3 bases and J gave up 1 base, with 6 bases separating them. Germline CDR1 is SQVTM and CDR2 is ANQGSEA. The CDR3 region is CSVDPKNTGELFF. The CDR3 DNA reads as TGCAGCGTTGACCCGAAGAACACCGGGGAGCTGTTTTTT.

This clonotype was detected ten times or more. The rearrangement uses TRBV2 and TRBJ1-1; D is undetermined. Looked up from germline, CDR1 is SNHLY and CDR2 is FYNNEI. V was cut by 1 base and J by 6 bases, with 6 bases left in between. This CDR3 is 12 amino acids long. CDR3 sequence (DNA): TGTGCCAGCAGTGAAGGTAGTCCTGAAGCTTTCTTT. Translated, it gives CASSEGSPEAFF.

This clonotype was observed many times. The V call is TRBV5-1, the J call TRBJ1-5, with 9 bases that match TRBD1. Germline V CDR1 and CDR2: SGHRS, YFSETQ. This CDR3 contains 14 residues. The junction had 4 bases not matched to a gene; V was cut back by 3 bases and J by 6 bases. In nucleotides, the CDR3 is TGCGCCAGCAGCTCCACAGGGGGCGGTCAGCCCCAGCATTTT. Encoded protein: CASSSTGGGQPQHF.